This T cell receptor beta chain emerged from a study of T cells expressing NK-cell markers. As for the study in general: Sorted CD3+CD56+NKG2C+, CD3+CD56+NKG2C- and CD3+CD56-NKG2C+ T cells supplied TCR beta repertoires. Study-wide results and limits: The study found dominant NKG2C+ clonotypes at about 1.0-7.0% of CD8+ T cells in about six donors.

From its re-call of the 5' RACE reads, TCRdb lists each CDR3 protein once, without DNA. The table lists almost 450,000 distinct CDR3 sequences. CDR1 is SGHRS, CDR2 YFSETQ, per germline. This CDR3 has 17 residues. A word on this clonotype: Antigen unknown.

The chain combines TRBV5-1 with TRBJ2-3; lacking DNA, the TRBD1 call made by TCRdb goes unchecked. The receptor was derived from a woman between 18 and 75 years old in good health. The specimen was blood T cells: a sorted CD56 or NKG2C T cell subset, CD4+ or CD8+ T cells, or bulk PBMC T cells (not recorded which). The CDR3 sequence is CASSLVTGTGNTDTQYF.